This T cell receptor beta chain is from a study of cytomegalovirus exposure and HLA in healthy donors. Study-wide findings and caveats: Rare TCR sequences predominated, though certain public TCRs were found in many donors. It was confirmed in vitro that a few of the CMV-associated chains were specific for CMV antigens.

TCRdb's copy holds only in-frame clones and misses some; the assay was immunoSEQ multiplex PCR. The sample includes fewer than 200,000 clones, approximately 86% seen only once; the top ten take 2.7%. Details on this clone: Its cognate antigen is unknown.

Germline V gives CDR1 SNHLY, CDR2 FYNNEI. V lost 11 bases and J lost 3, with 15 bases in between. This CDR3 has 13 residues. Separate from the 666-subject first cohort was the approximately 110-subject validation cohort, to which the donors belonged. Sequences were obtained from PBMCs. The sequence was obtained from a man between 18 and 29 years old in good health and CMV-seropositive. The chain has TRBV2 and TRBJ2-3, with a tentative D call TRBD1 (6 bases). The chain's CDR3 is CALKQGSTDTQYF. The CDR3 bases are TGTGCCCTTAAGCAGGGGTCAACAGATACGCAGTATTTT.